The 28 T cell receptor beta chains below all came from one sample that was sequenced in a study of T cells in Graves' hyperthyroidism and ophthalmopathy. RNA transcripts gave rise to amplified TCR beta CDR3 regions. Using the HTBI primer set, a first-round RT-PCR was run on the TCR CDR3. TCRdb redid the calling of the multiplex PCR reads with MiXCR, one entry per CDR3 protein. This table has about 300,000 distinct CDR3 sequences, roughly 13% appearing once. The sequenced sample was blood. The source of these receptors is a woman between 25 and 40 years old with Graves' hyperthyroidism that later progressed to Graves' ophthalmopathy.

The chain joins TRBV12-3 or TRBV12-4 to TRBJ2-5; D remains unclear. This CDR3 has 12 residues. Trimming stripped 5 bases from V and 5 bases from J, with 9 bases between. This chain's CDR3 is CASSGYRETQYF. CDR3 nucleotides: TGTGCCAGCAGTGGTTACCGGGAGACCCAGTACTTC.

This clonotype was detected only a few times. The V and J genes are TRBV11-2 and TRBJ2-1; D perhaps matches TRBD2 (6 bases). The V gene's germline CDR1 is SGHAT and CDR2 FQNNGV. The CDR3 contains 14 residues. V lost 6 bases to trimming and J lost 5 bases, with 14 bases between them. DNA for the CDR3: TGTGCCAGCAGGCGACTAACGGGAGACAATGAGCAGTTCTTC. Residues: CASRRLTGDNEQFF. Full variable domain (rest looked up from reference TRBV11-2 and TRBJ2-1): EAGVAQSPRYKIIEKRQSVAFWCNPISGHATLYWYQQILGQGPKLLIQFQNNGVVDDSQLPKDRFSAERLKGVDSTLKIQPAKLEDSAVYLCASRRLTGDNEQFFGPGTRLTVL.

At least ten counts were recorded for this clonotype. One end of the junction varies from germline; a read error may be responsible. This chain connects TRBV7-7 to TRBJ2-3; TRBD1 or TRBD2 may be the D gene (5 bases each). The CDR3 runs to 14 residues. The V gene's germline CDR1 is SSHAT and CDR2 FNYEAQ (reference sequence). This CDR3 reads CASSLRGEGDTQYF. CDR3 sequence (DNA): TGTGCTAGCAGCTTAAGAGGGGAAGGAGATACGCAGTATTTT.

This clonotype was recorded only once. This sequence may be a read error, since a much larger clone differs from it by one base. The rearrangement uses TRBV20-1 and TRBJ2-2; D perhaps matches TRBD2 (5 bases). The length of the CDR3 is 15 residues. Germline CDR1 reads DFQATT; CDR2 reads SNEGSKA (reference sequence). The CDR3 coding sequence is TGCAGTGCTAGAGATGGTAGCATAGACACCGGGGAGCCGTTTTTT. Encoded protein: CSARDGSIDTGEPFF.

The table lists this clonotype with many counts. The chain combines TRBV20-1 with TRBJ2-7; TRBD2 matches at 14 bases. Germline-derived CDR1 and CDR2 are DFQATT and SNEGSKA (reference sequence). The CDR3 is made up of 18 amino acids. The V segment lost 3 bases and the J segment 3 bases; nucleotides outside the gene matches: 13. CDR3: CSASEGTSGSLLFYEQYF. As DNA, the CDR3 is TGCAGTGCTAGTGAAGGGACTAGCGGGAGTCTATTATTCTACGAGCAGTACTTC.

This clonotype came up a few times. The chain joins TRBV4-2 to TRBJ2-2; D remains ambiguous. Germline loops: CDR1 LGHNA, CDR2 YNFKEQ. CDR3 length: 13 amino acids. Trimming cost V 1 base and J 5 bases, with 5 bases left between them. The CDR3 protein is CASSQAVTGELFF. CDR3 nucleotides: TGTGCCAGCAGCCAAGCTGTAACCGGGGAGCTGTTTTTT.

This clonotype came up a few times. The rearrangement links TRBV6-6 to TRBJ2-7, with 8 positions matching TRBD2. Germline CDR1 is MNHNY and CDR2 is SVGAGI (reference sequence). V lost 2 bases and J lost 7; bases outside the gene matches: 7. This CDR3 has 14 residues. The CDR3 loop is CASSYRAGDGEQYF. The CDR3 DNA follows: TGTGCCAGCAGTTACAGAGCGGGAGATGGGGAGCAGTACTTC.

This clonotype was seen at least ten times. This chain uses TRBV9 with TRBJ1-5; D gene ambiguous. V lost 3 bases, J lost 6 bases, and 16 bases lay in between. The CDR3 is 15 residues long. Germline values: CDR1 SGDLS, CDR2 YYNGEE. For the CDR3, the DNA is TGTGCCAGCAGCGCAGGACCCTTCGGTAGTCAGCCCCAGCATTTT. This codes for CASSAGPFGSQPQHF.

This clonotype has at least ten counts. This chain connects TRBV18 to TRBJ1-5; D not certain. This CDR3 contains 15 residues. CDR1 is KGHSH, CDR2 LQKENI, per germline. Trimming cost V 6 bases and J 1 base, with 13 bases left between them. DNA for the CDR3: TGTGCCAGCTCTCTAGAGAGGTGGAGCAATCAGCCCCAGCATTTT. Residues: CASSLERWSNQPQHF.

This clonotype showed up just a few times. This chain joins TRBV9 and TRBJ2-5; weak D call: TRBD1 (7 bases). V lost 3 bases and J 5 bases, leaving 17 bases between the germline ends. The germline CDR1 and CDR2 sequences are SGDLS and YYNGEE. The CDR3 covers 15 residues. The CDR3 region has the DNA TGTGCCAGCAGCGAGCGACAGGGAGGAGGTGAGACCCAGTACTTC. It codes for CASSERQGGGETQYF. The whole variable domain, filled in from reference TRBV9 and TRBJ2-5, reads DSGVTQTPKHLITATGQRVTLRCSPRSGDLSVYWYQQSLDQGLQFLIQYYNGEERAKGNILERFSAQQFPDLHSELNLSSLELGDSALYFCASSERQGGGETQYFGPGTRLLVL.

At least ten counts were recorded for this clonotype. The chain couples TRBV28 to TRBJ2-1; 10 positions agree with TRBD1. Trimming at V came to 3 bases and at J to 7 bases, leaving 21 bases not matched to a gene. The CDR3 is 20 residues long. Germline V gene lookup returns CDR1 MDHEN and CDR2 SYDVKM. As DNA, the CDR3 is TGTGCCAGCAGTTTCCCCCCCGGGACAGGGGTAGCTAAAGGGTGGAATGAGCAGTTCTTC. It encodes CASSFPPGTGVAKGWNEQFF.

This clonotype has a count of ten or more. The rearrangement joins TRBV20-1 to TRBJ2-7, with a weak D call TRBD1 (6 bases). CDR3 size: 13 residues. Germline values: CDR1 DFQATT, CDR2 SNEGSKA (reference sequence). Trimming cost V 6 bases and J 3 bases, with 15 bases left between them. Here the CDR3 DNA reads TGCAGTGCCGAAGACAGGTCTGTCTACGAGCAGTACTTC. This sequence encodes CSAEDRSVYEQYF.

This clonotype has a count of ten or more. The V gene is TRBV30, the J gene TRBJ1-6; no clear D. The V gene's germline CDR1 is GTSNPN and CDR2 SVGIG (reference sequence). Trimming took off 3 bases at V and 7 bases at J, with 7 bases between the two ends. The CDR3 runs to 12 residues. This chain's CDR3 is CAWRQPNSPLHF. The CDR3 region has the DNA TGTGCCTGGAGACAGCCGAATTCACCCCTCCACTTT.

A word on this clonotype: A read error is possible here, since a much larger clone lies one base away. V and J are TRBV2 and TRBJ2-2, with TRBD2 matching 7 bases. This CDR3 contains 14 residues. The V gene's germline CDR1 is SNHLY and CDR2 FYNNEI. The CDR3 region is CASSEVGQGGELVF. The DNA for the CDR3 is TGTGCCAGCAGTGAAGTCGGCCAGGGAGGGGAGCTGGTTTTT.

The J gene is TRBJ2-7, the V gene TRBV29-1; TRBD1 aligns across 9 bases. With V trimmed by 4 bases and J by 7 bases, 11 bases remained unmatched. CDR1 and CDR2 from the germline V gene are SQVTM and ANQGSEA. The CDR3 length is 14 residues. The CDR3 spells CSVAGGQGSWEQYF. CDR3 coding DNA: TGCAGCGTTGCGGGGGGACAGGGATCTTGGGAGCAGTACTTC.

This clonotype was picked up many times. The V call is TRBV7-8, the J call TRBJ2-1; TRBD2 matches at 8 bases. CDR1 is SGHVS and CDR2 is FQNEAQ in the germline V gene. CDR3 length equals 16 residues. Unmatched junction bases numbered 6, after V lost 5 bases and J lost 0 bases. The CDR3 nucleotides read TGTGCCAGCAGCGCCTCTCTAGCGGGCTCCTACAATGAGCAGTTCTTC. It specifies CASSASLAGSYNEQFF. Based on the CDR3 plus reference TRBV7-8 and TRBJ2-1, the full variable domain is GAGVSQSPRYKVAKRGQDVALRCDPISGHVSLFWYQQALGQGPEFLTYFQNEAQLDKSGLPSDRFFAERPEGSVSTLKIQRTQQEDSAVYLCASSASLAGSYNEQFFGPGTRLTVL.

This clonotype turned up a few times. V is TRBV18 and J is TRBJ1-4; a weak D match, TRBD1 (6 bases). V dropped 1 base and J dropped 7 bases, with 13 bases sitting between them. CDR3 length: 15 residues. Per the germline V gene, CDR1 is KGHSH and CDR2 is LQKENI. In nucleotides, the CDR3 is TGTGCCAGCTCACCACGTCAGGGGAGGGGTGAAAAACTGTTTTTT. It yields the protein CASSPRQGRGEKLFF.

In its sample, this clonotype was seen many times. V usage is TRBV11-2 and J usage is TRBJ2-7, with D tentatively TRBD2 (6 bases). Trimming cost V 5 bases and J 4 bases, with 21 bases left between them. Germline lookup yields CDR1 SGHAT and CDR2 FQNNGV. The CDR3 consists of 16 residues. CDR3 DNA sequence: TGTGCCAGCAGCACATCTCGGGACTTCAATAAGTACGAGCAGTACTTC. Protein: CASSTSRDFNKYEQYF.

This clonotype occurred many times. The chain is built from TRBV12-3 or TRBV12-4 and TRBJ2-7; TRBD1 aligns across 9 bases. The V gene end was trimmed by 4 bases and the J gene end by 6 bases; junction bases not matched to a gene: 7. This CDR3 has 14 amino acids. This CDR3 is CASSSGTGSFEQYF. The CDR3 region has the DNA TGTGCCAGCAGTTCCGGGACAGGGTCATTCGAGCAGTACTTC.

The chain joins TRBV4-1 to TRBJ2-3; the match to TRBD2 covers 11 bases. CDR1 is MGHRA, CDR2 YSYEKL, per germline. CDR3 size: 16 residues. After removal of 7 bases from V and 2 bases from J, the junction contained 8 bases not matched to a gene. CDR3 residues: CASNPVAGGPTDTQYF. The CDR3 DNA is TGCGCCAGCAACCCTGTAGCGGGAGGGCCCACAGATACGCAGTATTTT.

At least ten counts were recorded for this clonotype. V gene TRBV20-1 combines with J gene TRBJ2-3, with a possible D match to TRBD1 (5 bases). This CDR3 spans 15 amino acids. V was cut by 0 bases and J by 5 bases, with 15 bases left in between. The germline gives CDR1 DFQATT, CDR2 SNEGSKA (reference sequence). The CDR3, as DNA: TGCAGTGCTAGAGATCTTTGGCAGGGCAAAGATACGCAGTATTTT. This encodes CSARDLWQGKDTQYF.

This clonotype was detected ten times or more. The chain combines TRBV6-1 with TRBJ2-1, with TRBD2 matching 12 bases. V shed 0 bases and J 6 bases; nucleotides not matched to a gene: 6. This CDR3 spans 17 amino acids. The germline V gene encodes CDR1 MNHNS and CDR2 SASEGT. The CDR3 nucleotides read TGTGCCAGCAGTGAAGCCTGGACTAGCGGGGCCTCCAATGAGCAGTTCTTC. It translates to CASSEAWTSGASNEQFF.

This clonotype was recorded at least ten times. The CDR3 reads CASSLSGSSADTQYF. The CDR3, as DNA: TGTGCCAGCAGCCTTAGCGGGAGTAGCGCAGATACGCAGTATTTT. The chain combines TRBV7-8 with TRBJ2-3, with 9 bases fitting TRBD2. The CDR3 runs to 15 residues. Losses at the gene ends were 5 bases for V and 4 bases for J; bases not matched to a gene: 7. Germline V gene lookup returns CDR1 SGHVS and CDR2 FQNEAQ.

This clonotype was seen repeatedly, ten times or more. This chain joins TRBV11-2 and TRBJ2-5, with TRBD1 matching 9 bases. The germline CDR1 and CDR2 sequences are SGHAT and FQNNGV. The V segment lost 4 bases and the J segment 2 bases; nucleotides outside the gene matches: 5. CDR3 length: 15 amino acids. The CDR3 spells CASSSYRGLQETQYF. The CDR3 DNA follows: TGTGCCAGCAGCTCGTACAGGGGGCTGCAAGAGACCCAGTACTTC.

This clonotype has more than one count but fewer than ten. The junction does not match germline at one end; this may be a read error. The V and J genes are TRBV5-1 and TRBJ2-7, with 10 positions matching TRBD1. This CDR3 contains 14 residues. CDR1 SGHRS and CDR2 YFSETQ come from the germline V gene. The CDR3 DNA reads as TGCGTCAGCAGCTTCAGACAGGGGGCGGCCGAGCAGTACTTC. This encodes CVSSFRQGAAEQYF.

This clonotype was observed a single time. The J gene is TRBJ1-1, the V gene TRBV3-1, with a possible D match to TRBD1 (5 bases). V was shortened by 3 bases and J by 8 bases, with 10 bases between the two germline ends. The CDR3 length is 12 residues. Germline V gene data show CDR1 as LGHDT and CDR2 as YNNKEL (reference sequence). The CDR3 here is CASSHGAGEAFF. CDR3 in DNA: TGTGCCAGCAGCCATGGTGCAGGGGAAGCTTTCTTT.

The J gene is TRBJ2-7, the V gene TRBV30; TRBD1 agrees at 7 bases. J lost 2 bases, V lost 4 bases, and 2 bases had no gene match. Per the germline V gene, CDR1 is GTSNPN and CDR2 is SVGIG (reference sequence). CDR3 length: 12 residues. In nucleotides, the CDR3 is TGTGCCTGGACGCAGGGGGCCTACGAGCAGTACTTC. Encoded protein: CAWTQGAYEQYF.

This clonotype was observed many times. J is TRBJ2-1 and V is TRBV2; D uncertain. The CDR3 runs 14 residues. CDR1 is SNHLY and CDR2 is FYNNEI in the germline V gene. Trimming took 5 bases from V and 8 from J, leaving 16 bases between them. The CDR3, as DNA: TGTGCCAGCAGTCGGCTACCGGCTGGGGATGAGCAGTTCTTC. As protein: CASSRLPAGDEQFF.